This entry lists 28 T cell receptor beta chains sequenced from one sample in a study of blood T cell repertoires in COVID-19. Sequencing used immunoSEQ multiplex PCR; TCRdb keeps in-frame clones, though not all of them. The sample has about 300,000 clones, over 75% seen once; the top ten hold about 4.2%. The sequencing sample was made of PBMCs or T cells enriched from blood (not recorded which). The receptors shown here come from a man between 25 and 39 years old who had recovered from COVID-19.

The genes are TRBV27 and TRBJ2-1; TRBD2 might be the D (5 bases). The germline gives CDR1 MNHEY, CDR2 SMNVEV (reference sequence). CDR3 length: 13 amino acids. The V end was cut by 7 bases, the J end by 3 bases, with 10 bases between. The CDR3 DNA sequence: TGTGCCAGCATCCCCCGGGACTACAATGAGCAGTTCTTC. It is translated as CASIPRDYNEQFF.

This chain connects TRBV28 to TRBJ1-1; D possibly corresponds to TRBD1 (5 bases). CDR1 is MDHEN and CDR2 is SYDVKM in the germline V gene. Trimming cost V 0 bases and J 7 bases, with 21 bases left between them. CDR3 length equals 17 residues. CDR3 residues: CASSLWGREGRADEAFF. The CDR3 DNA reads TGTGCCAGCAGTTTATGGGGGAGGGAGGGGCGAGCGGATGAAGCTTTCTTT. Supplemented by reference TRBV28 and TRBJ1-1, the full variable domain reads DVKVTQSSRYLVKRTGEKVFLECVQDMDHENMFWYRQDPGLGLRLIYFSYDVKMKEKGDIPEGYSVSREKKERFSLILESASTNQTSMYLCASSLWGREGRADEAFFGQGTRLTVV.

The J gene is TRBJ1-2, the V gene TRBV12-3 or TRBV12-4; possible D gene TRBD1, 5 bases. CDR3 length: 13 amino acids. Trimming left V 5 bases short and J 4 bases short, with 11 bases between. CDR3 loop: CASSQTVGYGYTF. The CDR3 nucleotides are TGTGCCAGCAGTCAGACAGTGGGCTATGGCTACACCTTC.

The CDR3 sequence: CASSPGQAAGNTIYF. In nucleotides, the CDR3 is TGTGCCAGCTCCCCTGGACAGGCTGCTGGAAACACCATATATTTT. The chain employs TRBV18 and TRBJ1-3; 7 bases align to TRBD1. The CDR3 consists of 15 residues. Germline CDR1 and CDR2: KGHSH and LQKENI. The V and J ends lost 6 bases and 2 bases, in that order; junction bases with no gene match: 7.

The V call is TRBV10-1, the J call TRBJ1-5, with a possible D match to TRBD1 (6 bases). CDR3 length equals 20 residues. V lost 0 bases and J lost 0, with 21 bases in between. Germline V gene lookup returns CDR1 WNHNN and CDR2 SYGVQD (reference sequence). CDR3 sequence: CASSESVGGGGAYSNQPQHF. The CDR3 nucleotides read TGCGCCAGCAGTGAGTCGGTCGGAGGAGGGGGGGCTTATAGCAATCAGCCCCAGCATTTT.

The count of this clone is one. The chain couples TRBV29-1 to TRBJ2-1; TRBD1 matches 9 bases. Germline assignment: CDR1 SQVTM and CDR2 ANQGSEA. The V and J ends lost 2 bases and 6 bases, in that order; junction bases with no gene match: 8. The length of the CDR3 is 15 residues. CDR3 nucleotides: TGCAGCGTTGAACAGAGGGACAGGGTTTCCAATGAGCAGTTCTTC. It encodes CSVEQRDRVSNEQFF.

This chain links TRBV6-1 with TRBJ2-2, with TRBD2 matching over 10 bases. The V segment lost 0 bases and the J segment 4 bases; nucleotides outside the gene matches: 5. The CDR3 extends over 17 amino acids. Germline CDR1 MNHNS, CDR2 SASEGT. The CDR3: CASSEALAGDVTGELFF. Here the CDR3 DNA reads TGTGCCAGCAGTGAAGCGCTAGCGGGAGACGTCACCGGGGAGCTGTTTTTT.

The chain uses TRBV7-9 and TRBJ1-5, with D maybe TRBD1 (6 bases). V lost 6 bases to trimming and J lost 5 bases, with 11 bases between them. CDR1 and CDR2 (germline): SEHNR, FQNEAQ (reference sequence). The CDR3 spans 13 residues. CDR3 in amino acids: CASSEGEYQPQHF. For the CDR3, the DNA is TGTGCCAGCAGTGAGGGGGAGTATCAGCCCCAGCATTTT.

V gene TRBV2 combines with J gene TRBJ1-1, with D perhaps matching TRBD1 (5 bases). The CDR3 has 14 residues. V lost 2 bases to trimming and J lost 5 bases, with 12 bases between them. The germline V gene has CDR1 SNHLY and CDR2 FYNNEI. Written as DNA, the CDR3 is TGTGCCAGCAGTGAAATAGGGGTTCGGACTGAAGCTTTCTTT. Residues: CASSEIGVRTEAFF.

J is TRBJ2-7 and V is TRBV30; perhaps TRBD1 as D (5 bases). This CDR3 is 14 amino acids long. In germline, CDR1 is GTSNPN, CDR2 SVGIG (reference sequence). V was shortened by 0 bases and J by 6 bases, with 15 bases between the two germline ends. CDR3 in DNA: TGTGCCTGGAGTGTCGGGCAGGGTCCGGCCGAGCAGTACTTC. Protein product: CAWSVGQGPAEQYF. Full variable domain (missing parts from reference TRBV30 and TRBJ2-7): SQTIHQWPATLVQPVGSPLSLECTVEGTSNPNLYWYRQAAGRGLQLLFYSVGIGQISSEVPQNLSASRPQDRQFILSSKKLLLSDSGFYLCAWSVGQGPAEQYFGPGTRLTVT.

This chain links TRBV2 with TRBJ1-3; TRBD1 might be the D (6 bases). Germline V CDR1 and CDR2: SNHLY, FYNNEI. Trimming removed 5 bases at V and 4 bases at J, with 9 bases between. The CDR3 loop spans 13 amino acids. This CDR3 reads CASSTGPGNTIYF. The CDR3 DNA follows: TGTGCCAGCAGTACAGGGCCCGGAAACACCATATATTTT.

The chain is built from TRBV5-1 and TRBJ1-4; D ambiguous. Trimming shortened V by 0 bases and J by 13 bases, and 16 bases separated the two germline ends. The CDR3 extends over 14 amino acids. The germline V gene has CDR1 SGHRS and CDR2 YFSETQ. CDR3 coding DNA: TGCGCCAGCAGCTTGGAGGCAGGCCCAAGGATACTGTTTTTT. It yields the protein CASSLEAGPRILFF.

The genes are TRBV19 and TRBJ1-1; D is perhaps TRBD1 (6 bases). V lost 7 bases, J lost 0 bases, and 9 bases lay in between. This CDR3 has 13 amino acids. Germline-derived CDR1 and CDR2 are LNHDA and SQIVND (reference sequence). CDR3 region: CASNTGLNTEAFF. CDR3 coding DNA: TGTGCCAGTAATACAGGGTTGAACACTGAAGCTTTCTTT.

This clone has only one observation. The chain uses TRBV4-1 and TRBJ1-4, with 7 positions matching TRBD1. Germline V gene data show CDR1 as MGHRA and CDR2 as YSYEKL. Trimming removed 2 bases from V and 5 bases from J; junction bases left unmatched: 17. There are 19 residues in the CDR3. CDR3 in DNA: TGCGCCAGCAGCCAACGGGGGTGGACAGGAATGGCCCCGAATGAAAAACTGTTTTTT. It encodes CASSQRGWTGMAPNEKLFF.

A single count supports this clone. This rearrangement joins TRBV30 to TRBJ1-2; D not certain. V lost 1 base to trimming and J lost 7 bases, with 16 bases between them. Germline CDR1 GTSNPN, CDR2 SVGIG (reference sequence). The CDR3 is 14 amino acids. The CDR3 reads CAWSAGQVLGGYTF. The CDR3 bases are TGTGCCTGGAGTGCGGGCCAAGTACTAGGTGGCTACACCTTC. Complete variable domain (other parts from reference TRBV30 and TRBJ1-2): SQTIHQWPATLVQPVGSPLSLECTVEGTSNPNLYWYRQAAGRGLQLLFYSVGIGQISSEVPQNLSASRPQDRQFILSSKKLLLSDSGFYLCAWSAGQVLGGYTFGSGTRLTVV.

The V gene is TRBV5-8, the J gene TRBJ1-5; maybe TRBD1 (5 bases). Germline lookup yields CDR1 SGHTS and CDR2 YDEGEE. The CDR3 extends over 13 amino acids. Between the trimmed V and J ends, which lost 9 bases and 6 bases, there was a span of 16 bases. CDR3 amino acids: CATSRGEGQPQHF. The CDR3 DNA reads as TGTGCCACCTCAAGGGGTGAAGGTCAGCCCCAGCATTTT.

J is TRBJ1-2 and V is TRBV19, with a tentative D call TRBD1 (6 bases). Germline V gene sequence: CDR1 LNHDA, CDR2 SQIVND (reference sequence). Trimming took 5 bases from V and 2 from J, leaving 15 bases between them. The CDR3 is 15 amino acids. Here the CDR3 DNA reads TGTGCCAGTAGTGGCCTCAGGGGTTTAAACTATGGCTACACCTTC. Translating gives CASSGLRGLNYGYTF.

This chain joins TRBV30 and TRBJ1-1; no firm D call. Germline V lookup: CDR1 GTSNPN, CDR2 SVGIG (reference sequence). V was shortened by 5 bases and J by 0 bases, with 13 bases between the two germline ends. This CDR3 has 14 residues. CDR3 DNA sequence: TGTGCCTGGGTCCGGAGGGTAGTGAACACTGAAGCTTTCTTT. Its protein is CAWVRRVVNTEAFF.

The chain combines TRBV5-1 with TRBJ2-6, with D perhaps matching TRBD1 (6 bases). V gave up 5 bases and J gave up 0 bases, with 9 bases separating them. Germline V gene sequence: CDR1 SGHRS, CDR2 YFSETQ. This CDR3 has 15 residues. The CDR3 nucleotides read TGCGCCAGCAGTTGGACAGCCTCTGGGGCCAACGTCCTGACTTTC. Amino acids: CASSWTASGANVLTF.

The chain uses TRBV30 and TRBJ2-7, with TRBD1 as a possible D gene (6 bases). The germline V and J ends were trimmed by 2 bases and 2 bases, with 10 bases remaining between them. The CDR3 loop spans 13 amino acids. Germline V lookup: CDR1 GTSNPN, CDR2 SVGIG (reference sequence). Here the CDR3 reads CAWSSQGTYEQYF. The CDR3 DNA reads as TGTGCCTGGAGTAGTCAGGGGACCTACGAGCAGTACTTC. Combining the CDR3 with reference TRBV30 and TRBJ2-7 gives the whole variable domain SQTIHQWPATLVQPVGSPLSLECTVEGTSNPNLYWYRQAAGRGLQLLFYSVGIGQISSEVPQNLSASRPQDRQFILSSKKLLLSDSGFYLCAWSSQGTYEQYFGPGTRLTVT.

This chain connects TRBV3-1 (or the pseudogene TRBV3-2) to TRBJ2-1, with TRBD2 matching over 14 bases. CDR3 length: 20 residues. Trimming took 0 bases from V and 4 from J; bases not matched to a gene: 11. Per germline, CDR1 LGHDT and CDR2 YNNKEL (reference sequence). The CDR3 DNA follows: TGTGCCAGCAGCCAAGAGGACAGAGGACTAGCGGGGGGTCTGTACAATGAGCAGTTCTTC. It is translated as CASSQEDRGLAGGLYNEQFF.

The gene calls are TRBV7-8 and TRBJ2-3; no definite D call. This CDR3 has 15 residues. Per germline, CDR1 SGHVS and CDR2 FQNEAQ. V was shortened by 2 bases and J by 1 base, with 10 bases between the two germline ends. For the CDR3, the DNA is TGTGCCAGCAGCTTATCGTCTTTTGGCACAGATACGCAGTATTTT. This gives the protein CASSLSSFGTDTQYF. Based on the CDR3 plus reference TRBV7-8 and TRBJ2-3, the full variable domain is GAGVSQSPRYKVAKRGQDVALRCDPISGHVSLFWYQQALGQGPEFLTYFQNEAQLDKSGLPSDRFFAERPEGSVSTLKIQRTQQEDSAVYLCASSLSSFGTDTQYFGPGTRLTVL.

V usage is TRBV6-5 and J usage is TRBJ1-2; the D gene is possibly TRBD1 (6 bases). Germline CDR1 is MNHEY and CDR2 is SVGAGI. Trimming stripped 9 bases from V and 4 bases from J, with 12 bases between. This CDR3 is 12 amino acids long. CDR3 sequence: CASPGGPYGYTF. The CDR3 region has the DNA TGTGCCAGTCCGGGGGGCCCCTATGGCTACACCTTC.

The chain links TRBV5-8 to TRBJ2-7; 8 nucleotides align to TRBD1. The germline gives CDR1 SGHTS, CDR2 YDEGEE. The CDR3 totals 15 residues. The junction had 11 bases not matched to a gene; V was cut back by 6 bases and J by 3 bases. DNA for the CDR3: TGTGCCAGCATCCGAGGACAGGGCTTAAACTACGAGCAGTACTTC. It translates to CASIRGQGLNYEQYF. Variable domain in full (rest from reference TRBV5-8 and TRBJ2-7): EAGVTQSPTHLIKTRGQQATLRCSPISGHTSVYWYQQALGLGLQFLLWYDEGEERNRGNFPPRFSGRQFPNYSSELNVNALELEDSALYLCASIRGQGLNYEQYFGPGTRLTVT.

The CDR3 here is CASSPPGTAIGYTF. In DNA form, the CDR3 reads TGTGCCAGCTCACCACCGGGGACAGCTATAGGCTACACCTTC. The V and J genes are TRBV18 and TRBJ1-2; 7 positions agree with TRBD1. The CDR3 loop spans 14 amino acids. Germline V gene data show CDR1 as KGHSH and CDR2 as LQKENI. V lost 0 bases, J lost 8 bases, and 6 bases stayed unmatched.

CDR3 sequence: CASSTRDRQAYEQYF. CDR3 DNA: TGTGCCAGCTCGACCCGGGACAGACAGGCCTACGAGCAGTACTTC. V and J are TRBV18 and TRBJ2-7; 7 positions agree with TRBD1. The CDR3 is 15 amino acids. The germline V gene has CDR1 KGHSH and CDR2 LQKENI. V lost 6 bases, J lost 2 bases, and 10 bases stayed unmatched.

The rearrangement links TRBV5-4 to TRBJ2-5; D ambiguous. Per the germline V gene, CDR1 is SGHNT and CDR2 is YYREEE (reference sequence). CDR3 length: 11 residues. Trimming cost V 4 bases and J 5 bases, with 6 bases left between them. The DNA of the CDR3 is TGTGCCAGCAGCGCCCGGGAGACCCAGTACTTC. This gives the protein CASSARETQYF.

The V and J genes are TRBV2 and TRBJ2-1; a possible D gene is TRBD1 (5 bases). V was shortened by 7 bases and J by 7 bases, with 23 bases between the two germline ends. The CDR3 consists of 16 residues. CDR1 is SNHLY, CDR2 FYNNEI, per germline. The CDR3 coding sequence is TGTGCCAGCATTGCCGCAGGGCTGGTCGGAGAGAATGAGCAGTTCTTC. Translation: CASIAAGLVGENEQFF.